Below are 14 T cell receptor beta chains sequenced from a single sample in a study of vaccination effects on CD4 cells after COVID-19. Antigens for these TCRs are unknown. Sequencing was preceded by expansion of antigen-specific CD4+ T cells with viral peptide pools in the ViraFEST assay. Researchers isolated CD4+ T cells once roughly nine days of culture had elapsed. Their SARS-CoV-2 infection, verified by PCR, occurred between March and December 2020. The method was immunoSEQ multiplex PCR; TCRdb's version includes in-frame clones alone and lacks a portion of them. The table has roughly 17,000 clones, roughly 74% seen once. The source material was CD4+ T cells from PBMCs cultured with SARS-CoV-2 spike peptides, sampled before COVID-19 vaccination. These receptors all come from a human donor who had a prior SARS-CoV-2 infection.

CDR3 in amino acids: CASRRLGAYEQYF. CDR3 bases: TGTGCCAGCAGGCGCCTAGGAGCTTACGAGCAGTACTTC. V usage is TRBV27 and J usage is TRBJ2-7; D unresolved. With 6 bases removed from V and 4 bases from J, the gap between germline ends came to 13 bases. CDR1 and CDR2 (germline): MNHEY, SMNVEV (reference sequence). The CDR3 has 13 residues.

V usage is TRBV5-1 and J usage is TRBJ1-2; 7 nucleotides match TRBD1. J gave up 1 base and V 5 bases, and 5 bases lay outside the gene matches. The CDR3 spans 14 residues. Germline-derived CDR1 and CDR2 are SGHRS and YFSETQ. The CDR3 DNA follows: TGCGCCAGCAGTCCCGACAGGGTTAACTATGGCTACACCTTC. Amino acids: CASSPDRVNYGYTF.

The gene calls are TRBV6-5 and TRBJ1-2; D perhaps matches TRBD1 (5 bases). Germline V gives CDR1 MNHEY, CDR2 SVGAGI. The CDR3 runs 12 residues. The V end lost 8 bases, the J end lost 5 bases, and 12 bases lay between the germline ends. The CDR3 DNA reads TGTGCCAGCGCTCAGTCAGGGTATGGCTACACCTTC. Its translation is CASAQSGYGYTF.

The gene calls are TRBV21-1 and TRBJ2-7. TRBV21-1 is reported as a pseudogene. The CDR3 consists of 15 residues. This chain's CDR3 is CASSKGLGGLYEQYF. The CDR3 region has the DNA TGTGCCAGCAGCAAGGGTCTTGGGGGGCTTTACGAGCAGTACTTC.

The chain recombines TRBV6-6 with TRBJ2-1, with 7 bases lining up with TRBD1. The CDR3 loop spans 15 amino acids. In germline, CDR1 is MNHNY, CDR2 SVGAGI (reference sequence). J gave up 8 bases and V 2 bases, and 9 bases lay outside the gene matches. This chain's CDR3 is CASSYPSTGRDEQFF. Written as DNA, the CDR3 is TGTGCCAGCAGTTACCCATCGACAGGGCGGGATGAGCAGTTCTTC.

This clone was seen a handful of times. The CDR3 sequence: CASSLSTTYNEQFF. DNA of the CDR3: TGTGCCAGCAGCTTATCTACGACCTACAATGAGCAGTTCTTC. The chain joins TRBV11-2 to TRBJ2-1; unclear D gene. V was trimmed by 2 bases and J by 2 bases, leaving 7 bases between them. CDR1 and CDR2 (germline): SGHAT, FQNNGV. The CDR3 spans 14 residues.

This chain uses TRBV6-2 or TRBV6-3 with TRBJ2-7; 8 nucleotides agree with TRBD1. CDR1 is MNHEY, CDR2 SVGEGT, per germline. CDR3 length: 15 residues. V was pared by 4 bases and J by 2 bases, with 7 bases of the junction left unmatched. For the CDR3, the DNA is TGTGCCAGCAGTTTCGACAGGGGTTTTACCTACGAGCAGTACTTC. Encoded protein: CASSFDRGFTYEQYF.

The V gene is TRBV5-6, the J gene TRBJ2-3; D call uncertain. CDR1 SGHDT and CDR2 YYEEEE come from the germline V gene. Trimming removed 0 bases from V and 3 bases from J, with 14 bases in between. CDR3 length: 16 amino acids. The DNA for the CDR3 is TGTGCCAGCAGCTTGGTCCTCTTAAGCCCTACAGATACGCAGTATTTT. Encoded protein: CASSLVLLSPTDTQYF.

Comments on this clone: A junction end diverges from the germline sequence, so it may reflect a read error. The genes are TRBV5-1 and TRBJ2-3; TRBD2 aligns across 14 bases. CDR3 length: 13 amino acids. Germline V gene data show CDR1 as SGHRS and CDR2 as YFSETQ. The CDR3 here is CASSSGTSGGRDF. CDR3 DNA sequence: TGCGCCAGCAGCTCCGGGACTAGCGGGGGCCGAGATTTT.

V usage is TRBV24-1 and J usage is TRBJ2-1; 7 bases map to TRBD1. Germline V lookup: CDR1 KGHDR, CDR2 SFDVKD. V shed 7 bases, J shed 4 bases, and the junction held 3 bases outside the gene matches. This CDR3 comprises 13 residues. CDR3 nucleotide sequence: TGTGCCACCAGCCCGACAGGGTACAATGAGCAGTTCTTC. It translates to CATSPTGYNEQFF.

The V call is TRBV2, the J call TRBJ2-3; TRBD1 agrees at 7 bases. V lost 4 bases, J lost 3 bases, and 7 bases stayed unmatched. The CDR3 totals 15 residues. Germline V lookup: CDR1 SNHLY, CDR2 FYNNEI. CDR3 DNA sequence: TGTGCCAGCAGTGGTCAGGGGGTGGTGACAGATACGCAGTATTTT. Amino acids: CASSGQGVVTDTQYF.

This chain joins TRBV18 and TRBJ2-3, with 7 positions matching TRBD1. The ends lost 1 base at V and 2 bases at J; junction bases unmatched: 6. Germline V lookup: CDR1 KGHSH, CDR2 LQKENI. CDR3 length: 16 amino acids. The CDR3 protein is CASSPLTGWDTDTQYF. The DNA of the CDR3 is TGTGCCAGCTCACCACTGACAGGGTGGGACACAGATACGCAGTATTTT.

The chain couples TRBV27 to TRBJ2-7; no definite D call. Germline CDR1 MNHEY, CDR2 SMNVEV (reference sequence). Trimming left V 3 bases short and J 1 base short, with 13 bases between. The CDR3 length is 15 residues. As DNA, the CDR3 is TGTGCCAGCAGTTTCCATGGCGGTTTATCCTACGAGCAGTACTTC. This translates into CASSFHGGLSYEQYF.

This clone has a handful of counts. The CDR3 region is CASSLAQGYEQFF. CDR3 bases: TGTGCCAGCAGCTTAGCCCAGGGATATGAGCAGTTCTTC. This chain connects TRBV11-3 to TRBJ2-1; a weak D match, TRBD1 (5 bases). From germline, CDR1 is SGHNT and CDR2 YENEEA. CDR3 size: 13 residues. V lost 1 base to trimming and J lost 8 bases, with 9 bases between them. Looking up the rest from reference TRBV11-3 and TRBJ2-1 gives the full variable domain: EAGVVQSPRYKIIEKKQPVAFWCNPISGHNTLYWYLQNLGQGPELLIRYENEEAVDDSQLPKDRFSAERLKGVDSTLKIQPAELGDSAVYLCASSLAQGYEQFFGPGTRLTVL.